These 8 T cell receptor beta chains were sequenced from one sample in a study of shared clonotypes between healthy human individuals. TCRdb keeps only in-frame clones here, not all; method: immunoSEQ multiplex PCR. The sample yields about 2.4 million clones, approximately 93% seen once. Sequenced material: naive CD4+ T cells from PBMCs. Documented subset: CD45RA+ positively selected. The receptors were sampled from a man aged 18 to 29 in good health. Some clones in this sample may be carry-over from other donors' samples.

The V and J genes are TRBV6-1 and TRBJ1-1, with D maybe TRBD1 (6 bases). Trimming pared 7 bases from V and 3 bases from J, leaving 18 bases between. The CDR3 extends over 15 amino acids. Germline V gene data show CDR1 as MNHNS and CDR2 as SASEGT. The CDR3 DNA is TGTGCCAGCAACCGGATAGTCCAGGGGTACACTGAAGCTTTCTTT. This sequence encodes CASNRIVQGYTEAFF.

To note about this clone: Other DNA sequences in the sample encode the same CDR3. The chain couples TRBV7-3 to TRBJ1-5; tentatively, D is TRBD1 (6 bases). The CDR3 has 14 amino acids. Germline CDR1 and CDR2: SGHTA and FQGTGA. The V end lost 3 bases, the J end lost 0 bases, and 6 bases lay between the germline ends. The CDR3 sequence is CASSLTGSNQPQHF. CDR3 DNA sequence: TGTGCCAGCAGCTTGACAGGTAGCAATCAGCCCCAGCATTTT.

As regards this clone: Other DNA sequences in the same sample also yield this CDR3. The V call is TRBV30, the J call TRBJ1-3, with D unresolved. V shed 1 base and J shed 1 base, with 5 bases lying between them. Germline assignment: CDR1 GTSNPN and CDR2 SVGIG (reference sequence). This CDR3 has 13 amino acids. This CDR3 is CAWSGGSGNTIYF. CDR3 sequence (DNA): TGTGCCTGGAGTGGGGGATCTGGAAACACCATATATTTT.

The chain employs TRBV5-5 and TRBJ2-7; no clear D gene. The length of the CDR3 is 14 residues. CDR1 is SGHKS, CDR2 YYEKEE, per germline (reference sequence). V lost 5 bases and J lost 1, with 13 bases in between. The CDR3 DNA is TGTGCCAGCAGGGAGCTAATTTTATCCTACGAGCAGTACTTC. The encoded protein is CASRELILSYEQYF. Based on the CDR3 plus reference TRBV5-5 and TRBJ2-7, the full variable domain is DAGVTQSPTHLIKTRGQQVTLRCSPISGHKSVSWYQQVLGQGPQFIFQYYEKEERGRGNFPDRFSARQFPNYSSELNVNALLLGDSALYLCASRELILSYEQYFGPGTRLTVT.

The chain is built from TRBV11-3 and TRBJ2-1, with D uncertain. From germline, CDR1 is SGHNT and CDR2 YENEEA. The CDR3 sequence is 12 residues long. The V gene lost 0 bases and the J gene lost 12 bases, with 9 bases spanning the gap. The CDR3, as DNA: TGTGCCAGCAGCTTAGACCCAGTCAGGCAGTTCTTC. Translation: CASSLDPVRQFF.

Details on this clone: Other DNA sequences in the same sample also yield this CDR3. This chain connects TRBV28 to TRBJ2-7; D is perhaps TRBD1 or TRBD2 (5 bases each). This CDR3 region has 15 residues. CDR1 and CDR2 from the germline V gene are MDHEN and SYDVKM. Trimming removed 2 bases from V and 0 bases from J, with 11 bases in between. The CDR3 DNA follows: TGTGCCAGCAGTTTAGCGGGTCAGGGCTCCTACGAGCAGTACTTC. It encodes CASSLAGQGSYEQYF. Filled out from reference TRBV28 and TRBJ2-7, the complete variable domain reads DVKVTQSSRYLVKRTGEKVFLECVQDMDHENMFWYRQDPGLGLRLIYFSYDVKMKEKGDIPEGYSVSREKKERFSLILESASTNQTSMYLCASSLAGQGSYEQYFGPGTRLTVT.

This clone was observed a single time. The chain couples TRBV28 to TRBJ2-7; 8 bases match TRBD2. The CDR3 runs 13 residues. Trimming at V came to 10 bases and at J to 0 bases, leaving 5 bases not matched to a gene. Germline CDR1 is MDHEN and CDR2 is SYDVKM. CDR3 region: CATTGGYSYEQYF. CDR3 nucleotide sequence: TGTGCCACCACGGGGGGGTACTCCTACGAGCAGTACTTC. Full variable domain (remainder filled in from reference TRBV28 and TRBJ2-7): DVKVTQSSRYLVKRTGEKVFLECVQDMDHENMFWYRQDPGLGLRLIYFSYDVKMKEKGDIPEGYSVSREKKERFSLILESASTNQTSMYLCATTGGYSYEQYFGPGTRLTVT.

The chain has TRBV28 and TRBJ2-7; D tentatively reads TRBD1 or TRBD2 (5 bases each). Germline CDR1 is MDHEN and CDR2 is SYDVKM. This CDR3 spans 13 amino acids. Trimming removed 6 bases at V and 4 bases at J, with 13 bases between. CDR3: CASRYGGRYEQYF. The CDR3, as DNA: TGTGCCAGCAGGTATGGGGGAAGGTACGAGCAGTACTTC. Looking up the rest from reference TRBV28 and TRBJ2-7 gives the full variable domain: DVKVTQSSRYLVKRTGEKVFLECVQDMDHENMFWYRQDPGLGLRLIYFSYDVKMKEKGDIPEGYSVSREKKERFSLILESASTNQTSMYLCASRYGGRYEQYFGPGTRLTVT.